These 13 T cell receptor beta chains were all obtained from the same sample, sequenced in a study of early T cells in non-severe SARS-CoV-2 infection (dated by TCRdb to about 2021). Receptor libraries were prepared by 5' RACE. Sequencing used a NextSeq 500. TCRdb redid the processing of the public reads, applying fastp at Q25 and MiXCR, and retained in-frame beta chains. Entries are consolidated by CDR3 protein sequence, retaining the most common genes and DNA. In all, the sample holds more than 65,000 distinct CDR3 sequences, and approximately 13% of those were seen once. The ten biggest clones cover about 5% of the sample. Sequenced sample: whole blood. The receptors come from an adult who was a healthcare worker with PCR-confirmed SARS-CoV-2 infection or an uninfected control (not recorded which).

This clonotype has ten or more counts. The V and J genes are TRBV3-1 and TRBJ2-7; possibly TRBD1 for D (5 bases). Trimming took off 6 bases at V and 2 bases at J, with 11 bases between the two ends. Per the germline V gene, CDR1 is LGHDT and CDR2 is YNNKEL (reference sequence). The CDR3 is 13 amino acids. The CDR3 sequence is CASRRGVAYEQYF. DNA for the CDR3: TGTGCCAGCAGAAGGGGTGTCGCCTACGAGCAGTACTTC.

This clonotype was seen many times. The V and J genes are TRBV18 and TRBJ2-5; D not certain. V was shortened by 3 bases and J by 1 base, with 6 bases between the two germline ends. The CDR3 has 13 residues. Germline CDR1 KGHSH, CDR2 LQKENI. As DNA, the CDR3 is TGTGCCAGCTCACCGACCCTCCAAGAGACCCAGTACTTC. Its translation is CASSPTLQETQYF.

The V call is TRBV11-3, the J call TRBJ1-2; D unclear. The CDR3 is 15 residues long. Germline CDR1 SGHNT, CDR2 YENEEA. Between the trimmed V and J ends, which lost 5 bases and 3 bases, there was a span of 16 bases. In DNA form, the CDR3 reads TGTGCCAGCAGCGGAAAGGGAAGTCGGGACTATGGCTACACCTTC. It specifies CASSGKGSRDYGYTF. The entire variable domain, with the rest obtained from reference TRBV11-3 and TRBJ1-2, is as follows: EAGVVQSPRYKIIEKKQPVAFWCNPISGHNTLYWYLQNLGQGPELLIRYENEEAVDDSQLPKDRFSAERLKGVDSTLKIQPAELGDSAVYLCASSGKGSRDYGYTFGSGTRLTVV.

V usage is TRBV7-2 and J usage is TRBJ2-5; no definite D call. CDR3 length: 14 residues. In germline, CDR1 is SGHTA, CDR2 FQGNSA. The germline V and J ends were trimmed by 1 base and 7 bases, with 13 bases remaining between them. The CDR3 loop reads CASSLGGRDGTQYF. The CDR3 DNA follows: TGTGCCAGCAGCTTAGGGGGAAGGGATGGGACCCAGTACTTC.

CDR3 amino acids: CSASSLDGGLGSTDTQYF. The CDR3 nucleotides are TGCAGTGCTTCATCGCTAGACGGGGGCCTCGGGAGCACAGATACGCAGTATTTT. This sequence joins TRBV20-1 and TRBJ2-3, with D perhaps assigned TRBD1 or TRBD2 (6 bases each). Per germline, CDR1 DFQATT and CDR2 SNEGSKA (reference sequence). The CDR3 consists of 18 residues. Trimming cost V 5 bases and J 0 bases, with 24 bases left between them.

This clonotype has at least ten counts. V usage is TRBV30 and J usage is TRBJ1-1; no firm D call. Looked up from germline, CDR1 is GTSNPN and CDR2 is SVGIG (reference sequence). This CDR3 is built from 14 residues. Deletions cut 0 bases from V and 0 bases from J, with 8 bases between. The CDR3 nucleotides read TGTGCCTGGAGTGTACGTGAATTGAACACTGAAGCTTTCTTT. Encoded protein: CAWSVRELNTEAFF.

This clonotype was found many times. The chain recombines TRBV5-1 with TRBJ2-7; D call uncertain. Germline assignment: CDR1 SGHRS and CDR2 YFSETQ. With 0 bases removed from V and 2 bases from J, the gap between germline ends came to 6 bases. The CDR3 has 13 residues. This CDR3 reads CASSLVETYEQYF. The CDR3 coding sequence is TGCGCCAGCAGCTTGGTTGAGACCTACGAGCAGTACTTC.

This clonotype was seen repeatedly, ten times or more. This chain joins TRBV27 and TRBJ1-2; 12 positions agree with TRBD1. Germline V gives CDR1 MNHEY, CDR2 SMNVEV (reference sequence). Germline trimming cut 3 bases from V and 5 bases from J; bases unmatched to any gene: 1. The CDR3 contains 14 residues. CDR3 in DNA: TGTGCCAGCAGTTTGGGACAGGGGGCATATGGCTACACCTTC. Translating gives CASSLGQGAYGYTF.

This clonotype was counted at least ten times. The CDR3 sequence: CASSLMTETQYF. The CDR3 DNA reads TGTGCCAGCAGCCTAATGACGGAGACCCAGTACTTC. This rearrangement joins TRBV7-9 to TRBJ2-5; unclear D gene. CDR1 is SEHNR, CDR2 FQNEAQ, per germline (reference sequence). The CDR3 covers 12 residues. V was clipped by 5 bases and J by 5 bases, with 9 bases between them.

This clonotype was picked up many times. The CDR3 loop reads CASSLRRTVNTEAFF. Written as DNA, the CDR3 is TGTGCCAGCAGTTTAAGAAGGACAGTAAACACTGAAGCTTTCTTT. V usage is TRBV28 and J usage is TRBJ1-1; a weak D match, TRBD1 (6 bases). The V gene lost 2 bases and the J gene lost 2 bases, with 12 bases spanning the gap. Germline V gene lookup returns CDR1 MDHEN and CDR2 SYDVKM. This CDR3 comprises 15 residues.

As DNA, the CDR3 is TGTGCCAGCAGCTTACAGCGCGCGAACACCGGGGAGCTGTTTTTT. This translates into CASSLQRANTGELFF. The V call is TRBV11-1, the J call TRBJ2-2, with D uncertain. Germline V gives CDR1 SGHAT, CDR2 FQDESV (reference sequence). There are 15 residues in the CDR3. Trimming took 2 bases from V and 0 from J, leaving 7 bases between them.

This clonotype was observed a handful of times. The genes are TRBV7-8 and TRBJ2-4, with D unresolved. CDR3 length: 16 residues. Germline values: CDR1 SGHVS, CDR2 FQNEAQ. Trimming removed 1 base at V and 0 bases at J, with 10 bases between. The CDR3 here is CASSLGRVLAKNIQYF. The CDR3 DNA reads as TGTGCCAGCAGCTTAGGTCGGGTCCTAGCCAAAAACATTCAGTACTTC.

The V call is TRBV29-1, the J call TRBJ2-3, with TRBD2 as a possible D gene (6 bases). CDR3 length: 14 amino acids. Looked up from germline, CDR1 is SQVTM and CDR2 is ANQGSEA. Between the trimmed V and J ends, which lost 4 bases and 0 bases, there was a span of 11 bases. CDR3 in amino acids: CSVGASASTDTQYF. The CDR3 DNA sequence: TGCAGCGTTGGAGCTAGCGCGAGCACAGATACGCAGTATTTT.